What follows are 26 T cell receptor beta chains derived from one specimen sequenced in a study of shared clonotypes between healthy human individuals. Only in-frame clones appear in the TCRdb table, and some are missing; sequencing was by immunoSEQ multiplex PCR. The repertoire consists of 2.5 million or so clones, with approximately 92% occurring once and the leading ten covering more than 0.12%. The sample taken for sequencing was naive CD4+ T cells sorted from blood. Subset in this sample: CD45RA+ positively selected. These receptors all come from a man aged 18 to 29 in good health.

Comments on this clone: The identical CDR3 is also encoded by other nucleotide sequences in the sample. The CDR3 DNA sequence: TGTGCCAGCAGCCGCGGCATCTCCTACGAGCAGTACTTC. Translating it yields CASSRGISYEQYF. The V call is TRBV6-5, the J call TRBJ2-7, with D unclear. The CDR3 length is 13 residues. V was pared by 6 bases and J by 0 bases, with 9 bases between. The germline CDR1 and CDR2 sequences are MNHEY and SVGAGI.

The CDR3 coding sequence is TGTGCCAGTAACCGGGACCTTAATGAAAAACTGTTTTTT. Protein sequence: CASNRDLNEKLFF. The J gene is TRBJ1-4, the V gene TRBV7-9; tentatively, D is TRBD1 (5 bases). V was trimmed by 9 bases and J by 4 bases, leaving 12 bases between them. The CDR3 is 13 amino acids. In germline, CDR1 is SEHNR, CDR2 FQNEAQ (reference sequence).

The gene calls are TRBV10-2 and TRBJ2-1; D may be TRBD2 (6 bases). The V end was cut by 6 bases, the J end by 0 bases, with 12 bases between. The CDR3 consists of 15 residues. CDR1 is WSHSY, CDR2 SAAADI, per germline. CDR3 coding DNA: TGCGCCAGCAGGTCGGGAGACCCCTCCTACAATGAGCAGTTCTTC. Translated, it gives CASRSGDPSYNEQFF.

The gene calls are TRBV28 and TRBJ1-1; D is possibly TRBD1 (5 bases). V lost 8 bases to trimming and J lost 3 bases, with 13 bases between them. The CDR3 has 13 residues. The germline V gene has CDR1 MDHEN and CDR2 SYDVKM. This CDR3 reads CASGRGVDTEAFF. For the CDR3, the DNA is TGTGCCAGCGGTCGGGGGGTGGACACTGAAGCTTTCTTT.

This clone was detected a few times. V gene TRBV7-3 combines with J gene TRBJ1-1, with a possible D match to TRBD1 (5 bases). Germline CDR1 and CDR2: SGHTA and FQGTGA. The CDR3 length is 14 residues. V was clipped by 4 bases and J by 4 bases, with 13 bases between them. Here the CDR3 DNA reads TGTGCCAGCAGCTCTGGACGAAGGGGCACTGAAGCTTTCTTT. Its translation is CASSSGRRGTEAFF.

The chain combines TRBV4-1 with TRBJ2-2; tentative D call: TRBD1 (5 bases). This CDR3 contains 17 residues. Germline CDR1 MGHRA, CDR2 YSYEKL. V lost 2 bases and J 3 bases, leaving 16 bases between the germline ends. CDR3: CASSQSDIRLYTGELFF. CDR3 DNA sequence: TGCGCCAGCAGCCAATCGGACATTAGATTATACACCGGGGAGCTGTTTTTT.

V gene TRBV10-1 combines with J gene TRBJ2-7; TRBD1 matches 7 bases. In germline, CDR1 is WNHNN, CDR2 SYGVQD (reference sequence). CDR3 size: 13 residues. Losses at the gene ends were 6 bases for V and 5 bases for J; bases not matched to a gene: 7. The CDR3 DNA reads as TGCGCCAGCAGGGAGACAGGGAAGCACGAGCAGTACTTC. This translates into CASRETGKHEQYF.

The chain uses TRBV5-8 and TRBJ2-3; D perhaps matches TRBD2 (6 bases). This CDR3 spans 14 amino acids. Germline-derived CDR1 and CDR2 are SGHTS and YDEGEE. Trimming took off 4 bases at V and 4 bases at J, with 13 bases between the two ends. The CDR3 sequence: CASSPSPGADTQYF. CDR3 bases: TGTGCCAGCAGCCCCTCCCCGGGGGCAGATACGCAGTATTTT. Based on the CDR3 plus reference TRBV5-8 and TRBJ2-3, the full variable domain is EAGVTQSPTHLIKTRGQQATLRCSPISGHTSVYWYQQALGLGLQFLLWYDEGEERNRGNFPPRFSGRQFPNYSSELNVNALELEDSALYLCASSPSPGADTQYFGPGTRLTVL.

The V gene is TRBV27, the J gene TRBJ1-6, with no clear D. Germline V CDR1 and CDR2: MNHEY, SMNVEV (reference sequence). Trimming stripped 8 bases from V and 6 bases from J, with 23 bases between. There are 17 residues in the CDR3. CDR3 nucleotides: TGTGCCAGCGCCCCCGAGGCCGACTGGGGAGGTAATTCACCCCTCCACTTT. As protein: CASAPEADWGGNSPLHF.

This chain connects TRBV30 to TRBJ2-5, with D possibly matching TRBD1 (6 bases). The CDR3 is 14 amino acids. V lost 6 bases, J lost 7 bases, and 21 bases lay in between. The germline gives CDR1 GTSNPN, CDR2 SVGIG (reference sequence). CDR3 DNA: TGTGCCTGTGACCCACTAGGGGGAGTTGGGACCCAGTACTTC. It is translated as CACDPLGGVGTQYF.

The chain couples TRBV5-6 to TRBJ2-3; no clear D gene. This CDR3 has 16 amino acids. From germline, CDR1 is SGHDT and CDR2 YYEEEE. Trimming pared 3 bases from V and 0 bases from J, leaving 14 bases between. CDR3 bases: TGTGCCAGCAGCTCATCGCAGGTGAGAAGCACAGATACGCAGTATTTT. Translating gives CASSSSQVRSTDTQYF.

The gene calls are TRBV7-8 and TRBJ1-2, with a weak D call TRBD1 (6 bases). Trimming pared 1 base from V and 4 bases from J, leaving 13 bases between. The germline gives CDR1 SGHVS, CDR2 FQNEAQ. CDR3 length equals 15 residues. The CDR3 here is CASSLGPTGTYGYTF. The DNA for the CDR3 is TGTGCCAGCAGCTTAGGCCCCACAGGGACCTATGGCTACACCTTC.

V gene TRBV6-1 combines with J gene TRBJ2-7; no reliable D call. The CDR3 contains 11 residues. The germline CDR1 and CDR2 sequences are MNHNS and SASEGT. V lost 6 bases and J lost 6, with 9 bases in between. The CDR3, as DNA: TGTGCCAGCAGCCTGGCGAGCGAGCAGTACTTC. Translation gives CASSLASEQYF.

This clone is a singleton in its sample. The chain combines TRBV6-1 with TRBJ1-1; the match to TRBD1 covers 7 bases. Germline V gene lookup returns CDR1 MNHNS and CDR2 SASEGT. V dropped 5 bases and J dropped 7; count of bases not matched to a gene: 10. CDR3 length equals 14 residues. CDR3 sequence: CASSPTTGPIEAFF. The CDR3 DNA sequence: TGTGCCAGCAGTCCCACGACAGGGCCTATTGAAGCTTTCTTT.

The chain's CDR3 is CASRGDRGPYEQYF. CDR3 DNA: TGTGCCAGCAGGGGGGACAGGGGGCCCTACGAGCAGTACTTC. The rearrangement links TRBV25-1 to TRBJ2-7; TRBD1 matches at 12 bases. Germline values: CDR1 MGHDK, CDR2 SYGVNS. V was clipped by 6 bases and J by 2 bases; unmatched bases: 2. The CDR3 runs to 14 residues.

The V gene is TRBV19, the J gene TRBJ1-2; 8 bases fit TRBD1. This CDR3 spans 14 amino acids. The V and J ends lost 3 bases and 6 bases, in that order; junction bases with no gene match: 6. The germline V gene has CDR1 LNHDA and CDR2 SQIVND (reference sequence). The CDR3 nucleotides read TGTGCCAGTAGTATGGAACAGGGGGTAAATGGCTACACCTTC. Its protein product is CASSMEQGVNGYTF.

The chain links TRBV7-9 to TRBJ1-5, with 10 bases lining up with TRBD1. This CDR3 has 15 residues. V shed 5 bases and J 6 bases; nucleotides not matched to a gene: 7. CDR1 and CDR2 from the germline V gene are SEHNR and FQNEAQ (reference sequence). In nucleotides, the CDR3 is TGTGCCAGCAGCCTGACAGGGGGCTACGCTCAGCCCCAGCATTTT. Protein product: CASSLTGGYAQPQHF. The whole variable domain, remainder taken from reference TRBV7-9 and TRBJ1-5, is DTGVSQNPRHKITKRGQNVTFRCDPISEHNRLYWYRQTLGQGPEFLTYFQNEAQLEKSRLLSDRFSAERPKGSFSTLEIQRTEQGDSAMYLCASSLTGGYAQPQHFGDGTRLSIL.

The chain carries TRBV11-2 and TRBJ1-6; 9 bases fit TRBD1. Germline values: CDR1 SGHAT, CDR2 FQNNGV. V lost 5 bases and J lost 10; bases outside the gene matches: 9. This CDR3 is 15 amino acids long. The CDR3 here is CASSTGQGVRSPLHF. The CDR3 DNA is TGTGCCAGCAGCACGGGACAGGGAGTAAGGTCACCCCTCCACTTT. Supplemented by reference TRBV11-2 and TRBJ1-6, the full variable domain reads EAGVAQSPRYKIIEKRQSVAFWCNPISGHATLYWYQQILGQGPKLLIQFQNNGVVDDSQLPKDRFSAERLKGVDSTLKIQPAKLEDSAVYLCASSTGQGVRSPLHFGNGTRLTVT.

This clone has just a few counts. The conserved closing phenylalanine or tryptophan is absent in this CDR3, likely reflecting a read error. Because the CDR3's place on the DNA is in doubt, the DNA is left out and the CDR3 is given as listed by TCRdb. J is TRBJ1-5 and V is TRBV23-1. TRBV23-1 is classed as an ORF, of uncertain function. The CDR3 adds up to 9 amino acids, both ends counted. The CDR3 loop is CASSPEGGL.

The gene calls are TRBV20-1 and TRBJ2-5; D possibly corresponds to TRBD1 (5 bases). The CDR3 is 11 amino acids. The germline V and J ends were trimmed by 6 bases and 1 base, with 6 bases remaining between them. The germline CDR1 and CDR2 sequences are DFQATT and SNEGSKA (reference sequence). The CDR3 spells CSADSQETQYF. The CDR3 DNA sequence: TGCAGTGCAGACAGCCAAGAGACCCAGTACTTC.

The V gene is TRBV18, the J gene TRBJ1-2, with 8 positions matching TRBD1. The CDR3 runs 19 residues. Germline lookup yields CDR1 KGHSH and CDR2 LQKENI. The V and J ends lost 3 bases and 2 bases, in that order; junction bases with no gene match: 17. The CDR3 loop is CASSPSPVVGTGGNYGYTF. The CDR3 region has the DNA TGTGCCAGCTCACCCTCCCCCGTAGTCGGGACAGGAGGAAACTATGGCTACACCTTC.

This chain uses TRBV2 with TRBJ1-1; D not resolved. Per germline, CDR1 SNHLY and CDR2 FYNNEI. The CDR3 spans 14 residues. Trimming cost V 4 bases and J 1 base, with 10 bases left between them. The CDR3: CASSAKGSNTEAFF. CDR3 DNA sequence: TGTGCCAGCAGTGCAAAGGGTTCGAACACTGAAGCTTTCTTT.

The chain carries TRBV30 and TRBJ2-7, with TRBD2 identical over 11 bases. CDR3 length: 13 residues. The germline gives CDR1 GTSNPN, CDR2 SVGIG (reference sequence). V lost 5 bases to trimming and J lost 5 bases; unmatched junction nucleotides: 5. CDR3 loop: CAWGLAGRHEQYF. In DNA form, the CDR3 reads TGTGCCTGGGGACTAGCGGGCCGTCACGAGCAGTACTTC.

This sequence joins TRBV7-2 and TRBJ2-1; possibly TRBD2 for D (6 bases). The V gene lost 6 bases and the J gene lost 10 bases, with 13 bases spanning the gap. This CDR3 has 12 residues. Germline-derived CDR1 and CDR2 are SGHTA and FQGNSA. The CDR3 region is CASRPPGLEQFF. Here the CDR3 DNA reads TGTGCCAGCAGGCCTCCGGGACTCGAGCAGTTCTTC.

V usage is TRBV4-3 and J usage is TRBJ1-2; perhaps TRBD1 as D (6 bases). CDR1 is LGHNA, CDR2 YSLEER, per germline. Trimming pared 0 bases from V and 8 bases from J, leaving 16 bases between. There are 15 residues in the CDR3. The DNA for the CDR3 is TGCGCCAGCAGCCAAGAGCGCACAGGGCCTTCGGGCTACACCTTC. It codes for CASSQERTGPSGYTF.

V is TRBV5-1 and J is TRBJ2-5, with a weak D call TRBD1 (6 bases). V lost 0 bases to trimming and J lost 2 bases, with 23 bases between them. The CDR3 sequence is 19 residues long. Looked up from germline, CDR1 is SGHRS and CDR2 is YFSETQ. The CDR3 DNA reads TGCGCCAGCAGCTTGGCCAGGGGTGGAGTGGGTCTCGGGCAAGAGACCCAGTACTTC. Its translation: CASSLARGGVGLGQETQYF.